These 21 T cell receptor beta chains originate from one sample sequenced in a study of a mutant IDH1 vaccine in newly diagnosed glioma. For these receptors, no antigen is known. TCRdb keeps only in-frame clones here, not all; method: immunoSEQ multiplex PCR. The table shows 55,000 to 65,000 clones, with around 75% occurring only once. Stated time point: week 47, end of study. The content of each vaccine dose was 300 ug of mutant IDH1 20-mer peptide, and topical imiquimod accompanied it. Sequenced material: PBMCs, taken from a glioma patient whose treatment included an IDH1 peptide vaccine. Source of these receptors: a man aged 50-59 years with glioma.

The gene calls are TRBV6-1 and TRBJ1-5; D unresolved. The germline CDR1 and CDR2 sequences are MNHNS and SASEGT. With 4 bases removed from V and 0 bases from J, the gap between germline ends came to 16 bases. The CDR3 runs 17 residues. The CDR3 nucleotides are TGTGCCAGCAGTGTTGACATTGATCCCTATAGCAATCAGCCCCAGCATTTT. It yields the protein CASSVDIDPYSNQPQHF.

This clone is a singleton in its sample. The genes are TRBV6-4 and TRBJ1-1, with 9 bases identical to TRBD1. Germline values: CDR1 MRHNA, CDR2 SNTAGT. The CDR3 has 14 residues. The V segment lost 6 bases and the J segment 4 bases; nucleotides outside the gene matches: 6. CDR3 loop: CASRTTGQGTEAFF. As DNA, the CDR3 is TGTGCCAGCAGGACTACGGGACAGGGCACTGAAGCTTTCTTT.

J is TRBJ1-1 and V is TRBV4-1, with 9 bases lining up with TRBD1. CDR1 and CDR2 (germline): MGHRA, YSYEKL. The V segment lost 1 base and the J segment 3 bases; nucleotides outside the gene matches: 9. The CDR3 totals 17 residues. The DNA for the CDR3 is TGCGCCAGCAGCCAAGGGACGGGGACAGGGAGGTACACTGAAGCTTTCTTT. Its protein is CASSQGTGTGRYTEAFF.

Concerning this clone itself: Other DNA sequences in the same sample also yield this CDR3. The chain has TRBV2 and TRBJ1-1; D may be TRBD1 (6 bases). Trimming cost V 0 bases and J 1 base, with 9 bases left between them. Germline CDR1 reads SNHLY; CDR2 reads FYNNEI. The CDR3 runs to 15 residues. The CDR3 DNA sequence: TGTGCCAGCAGTGAAGCGTTGACAGGGAACACTGAAGCTTTCTTT. Protein sequence: CASSEALTGNTEAFF. Full variable domain (rest looked up from reference TRBV2 and TRBJ1-1): EPEVTQTPSHQVTQMGQEVILRCVPISNHLYFYWYRQILGQKVEFLVSFYNNEISEKSEIFDDQFSVERPDGSNFTLKIRSTKLEDSAMYFCASSEALTGNTEAFFGQGTRLTVV.

V is TRBV6-5 and J is TRBJ2-1; 9 positions agree with TRBD1. This CDR3 spans 13 amino acids. Germline assignment: CDR1 MNHEY and CDR2 SVGAGI. Trimming at V came to 6 bases and at J to 7 bases, leaving 4 bases not matched to a gene. Here the CDR3 DNA reads TGTGCCAGCAGCCGGGACAGGGTAAATGAGCAGTTCTTC. Protein product: CASSRDRVNEQFF.

The chain is built from TRBV5-6 and TRBJ2-3; the match to TRBD1 covers 7 bases. The J segment lost 1 base and the V segment lost 5 bases, leaving 10 bases of the junction unmatched. Germline V gene sequence: CDR1 SGHDT, CDR2 YYEEEE. The CDR3 runs to 16 residues. For the CDR3, the DNA is TGTGCCAGCAGTTTTAATACAGGGGATGGCACAGATACGCAGTATTTT. It encodes CASSFNTGDGTDTQYF.

This clone was counted a single time. The gene calls are TRBV10-3 and TRBJ1-1; TRBD1 agrees at 7 bases. V lost 3 bases to trimming and J lost 6 bases; unmatched junction nucleotides: 7. This CDR3 spans 14 amino acids. Looked up from germline, CDR1 is ENHRY and CDR2 is SYGVKD. The CDR3 sequence is CAISDPGQYSEAFF. In nucleotides, the CDR3 is TGTGCCATCAGTGACCCGGGACAGTATTCTGAAGCTTTCTTT.

CDR3 loop: CASSLGTGRSEQYF. The CDR3 region has the DNA TGTGCCAGCAGCCTCGGGACAGGGAGGTCCGAGCAGTACTTC. V usage is TRBV7-6 and J usage is TRBJ2-7, with 9 bases matching TRBD1. The CDR3 spans 14 residues. Unmatched junction bases numbered 8, after V lost 5 bases and J lost 6 bases. Germline CDR1 is SGHVS and CDR2 is FNYEAQ.

This chain links TRBV30 with TRBJ1-3; TRBD1 matches at 10 bases. Per the germline V gene, CDR1 is GTSNPN and CDR2 is SVGIG (reference sequence). V lost 3 bases, J lost 9 bases, and 14 bases stayed unmatched. This CDR3 spans 16 amino acids. The CDR3 region is CAWRPQTGGPFSTIYF. CDR3 DNA: TGTGCCTGGAGACCCCAGACAGGGGGCCCCTTCTCCACCATATATTTT.

This clone was found a few times. CDR3 sequence reads: CASSPGTGASGANVLTF. The CDR3 DNA sequence: TGTGCCAGCTCACCGGGGACGGGGGCCTCTGGGGCCAACGTCCTGACTTTC. This chain joins TRBV18 and TRBJ2-6, with D perhaps matching TRBD1 or TRBD2 (6 bases each). The length of the CDR3 is 17 residues. V lost 3 bases and J lost 0, with 12 bases in between. Germline V lookup: CDR1 KGHSH, CDR2 LQKENI.

This clone came up once. Other DNA variants within this sample encode the same CDR3. V is TRBV9 and J is TRBJ2-2, with no clear D. This CDR3 is built from 12 residues. With 2 bases removed from V and 2 bases from J, the gap between germline ends came to 1 base. Germline lookup yields CDR1 SGDLS and CDR2 YYNGEE. The CDR3 spells CASSVNTGELFF. The CDR3 coding sequence is TGTGCCAGCAGCGTCAACACCGGGGAGCTGTTTTTT.

CDR3 sequence reads: CAISDTSVRDTQYF. The CDR3 DNA is TGTGCCATCAGTGACACTAGCGTCCGGGATACGCAGTATTTT. This chain links TRBV10-3 with TRBJ2-3, with 7 bases matching TRBD2. The germline V gene encodes CDR1 ENHRY and CDR2 SYGVKD. The CDR3 consists of 14 residues. V was pared by 3 bases and J by 6 bases, with 6 bases of the junction left unmatched.

The J gene is TRBJ1-1, the V gene TRBV25-1; 7 nucleotides align to TRBD1. J gave up 4 bases and V 3 bases, and 8 bases lay outside the gene matches. Germline V gene data show CDR1 as MGHDK and CDR2 as SYGVNS. The CDR3 runs to 15 residues. CDR3 region: CASSDLTGVVTEAFF. CDR3 nucleotides: TGTGCCAGCAGTGATCTCACAGGGGTAGTCACTGAAGCTTTCTTT.

V is TRBV5-1 and J is TRBJ1-2, with 7 bases matching TRBD1. V was pared by 6 bases and J by 1 base, with 3 bases of the junction left unmatched. The CDR3 loop spans 13 amino acids. CDR1 and CDR2 from the germline V gene are SGHRS and YFSETQ. CDR3 in DNA: TGCGCCAGCATAGGGGGCGATAACTATGGCTACACCTTC. Residues: CASIGGDNYGYTF.

The chain joins TRBV2 to TRBJ2-1; 14 bases are a match to TRBD2. Germline V gene lookup returns CDR1 SNHLY and CDR2 FYNNEI. V shed 6 bases and J 6 bases; nucleotides not matched to a gene: 4. The CDR3 contains 15 residues. CDR3 residues: CASRYGTSGGNEQFF. CDR3 bases: TGTGCCAGCAGGTACGGGACTAGCGGGGGCAATGAGCAGTTCTTC. The complete variable domain, with remaining parts taken from reference TRBV2 and TRBJ2-1, reads EPEVTQTPSHQVTQMGQEVILRCVPISNHLYFYWYRQILGQKVEFLVSFYNNEISEKSEIFDDQFSVERPDGSNFTLKIRSTKLEDSAMYFCASRYGTSGGNEQFFGPGTRLTVL.

This clone was picked up one time. This rearrangement joins TRBV9 to TRBJ2-1, with TRBD2 identical over 10 bases. Germline V gives CDR1 SGDLS, CDR2 YYNGEE. Trimming cost V 0 bases and J 5 bases; bases outside gene matches: 11. There are 18 residues in the CDR3. The CDR3 nucleotides are TGTGCCAGCAGCGTAGGGGGATCTAGCGGGGGACCCAACAATGAGCAGTTCTTC. Protein: CASSVGGSSGGPNNEQFF.

This chain links TRBV6-4 with TRBJ1-4; D remains ambiguous. The V gene's germline CDR1 is MRHNA and CDR2 SNTAGT. The V and J ends lost 0 bases and 7 bases respectively, with 12 bases between them. The CDR3 length is 15 residues. CDR3 amino acids: CASSDSTGIGEKLFF. CDR3 nucleotides: TGTGCCAGCAGTGACTCGACGGGGATAGGTGAAAAACTGTTTTTT.

V usage is TRBV30 and J usage is TRBJ2-1; no clear D. This CDR3 is 13 amino acids long. With 0 bases removed from V and 7 bases from J, the gap between germline ends came to 10 bases. Germline V gives CDR1 GTSNPN, CDR2 SVGIG (reference sequence). CDR3 coding DNA: TGTGCCTGGAGTGTAATACACGGTAATGAGCAGTTCTTC. Translation: CAWSVIHGNEQFF. Based on the CDR3 plus reference TRBV30 and TRBJ2-1, the full variable domain is SQTIHQWPATLVQPVGSPLSLECTVEGTSNPNLYWYRQAAGRGLQLLFYSVGIGQISSEVPQNLSASRPQDRQFILSSKKLLLSDSGFYLCAWSVIHGNEQFFGPGTRLTVL.

This rearrangement joins TRBV30 to TRBJ2-6; TRBD2 might be the D (6 bases). Germline V gene lookup returns CDR1 GTSNPN and CDR2 SVGIG (reference sequence). CDR3 length: 13 residues. Trimming cost V 8 bases and J 4 bases, with 12 bases left between them. The CDR3 coding sequence is TGTGCCCGAGACGGGAGCGGGGCCAACGTCCTGACTTTC. As protein: CARDGSGANVLTF.

J is TRBJ2-5 and V is TRBV19; 12 nucleotides align to TRBD1. The CDR3 consists of 13 residues. J lost 5 bases, V lost 9 bases, and 4 bases had no gene match. Per germline, CDR1 LNHDA and CDR2 SQIVND (reference sequence). DNA of the CDR3: TGTGCCAGCTGGGACAGGGGGCATGAGACCCAGTACTTC. Protein: CASWDRGHETQYF.

The CDR3 nucleotides are TGTGCCAGTCGCCTGACAGGGCCCCGTGCAGATACGCAGTATTTT. Protein product: CASRLTGPRADTQYF. This rearrangement joins TRBV19 to TRBJ2-3; TRBD1 aligns across 7 bases. V lost 8 bases and J lost 4; bases outside the gene matches: 12. From germline, CDR1 is LNHDA and CDR2 SQIVND (reference sequence). This CDR3 is built from 15 residues. The full variable domain, its missing parts supplied by reference TRBV19 and TRBJ2-3, is DGGITQSPKYLFRKEGQNVTLSCEQNLNHDAMYWYRQDPGQGLRLIYYSQIVNDFQKGDIAEGYSVSREKKESFPLTVTSAQKNPTAFYLCASRLTGPRADTQYFGPGTRLTVL.